These 13 T cell receptor beta chains originate from one sample sequenced in a study of OX40 agonist ivuxolimab in advanced cancers. The data were produced by immunoSEQ multiplex PCR, yet TCRdb's version contains in-frame clones alone and is incomplete. The table shows approximately 84,000 clones, with roughly 80% occurring only once. The sequenced sample was CD4+ or CD8+ T cells sorted from blood, obtained in a trial of the OX40 agonist ivuxolimab. The receptor set was obtained from an adult with an advanced solid tumor such as melanoma, head and neck, liver or kidney cancer.

The V and J genes are TRBV19 and TRBJ1-1; TRBD1 might be the D (5 bases). Germline V CDR1 and CDR2: LNHDA, SQIVND (reference sequence). Trimming took 0 bases from V and 6 from J, leaving 14 bases between them. The CDR3 has 15 residues. The CDR3 region has the DNA TGTGCCAGTAGTATAGATGGCAGGGAAGCCGCTGAAGCTTTCTTT. Translating it yields CASSIDGREAAEAFF. The full variable domain, with the rest looked up from reference TRBV19 and TRBJ1-1, is DGGITQSPKYLFRKEGQNVTLSCEQNLNHDAMYWYRQDPGQGLRLIYYSQIVNDFQKGDIAEGYSVSREKKESFPLTVTSAQKNPTAFYLCASSIDGREAAEAFFGQGTRLTVV.

V is TRBV4-2 and J is TRBJ2-7; 13 bases match TRBD2. V dropped 4 bases and J dropped 5; count of bases not matched to a gene: 20. CDR1 is LGHNA, CDR2 YNFKEQ, per germline. The CDR3 runs 20 residues. The CDR3 here is CASSRGPTTSGGAKRNEQYF. Written as DNA, the CDR3 is TGTGCCAGCAGCCGAGGGCCGACTACTAGCGGGGGGGCCAAGAGGAACGAGCAGTACTTC.

The V gene is TRBV4-2, the J gene TRBJ1-1, with 7 nucleotides matching TRBD1. Trimming cost V 5 bases and J 7 bases; bases outside gene matches: 7. Germline V lookup: CDR1 LGHNA, CDR2 YNFKEQ. There are 13 residues in the CDR3. The DNA of the CDR3 is TGTGCCAGCAGCACAACCGGGACAGATGAAGCTTTCTTT. It specifies CASSTTGTDEAFF.

This sequence joins TRBV28 and TRBJ1-4; D gene ambiguous. Germline-derived CDR1 and CDR2 are MDHEN and SYDVKM. The CDR3 has 11 amino acids. V was pared by 8 bases and J by 4 bases, with 5 bases between. The CDR3 sequence is CASAFNEKLFF. The CDR3 bases are TGTGCCAGCGCCTTTAATGAAAAACTGTTTTTT. Combining the CDR3 with reference TRBV28 and TRBJ1-4 gives the whole variable domain DVKVTQSSRYLVKRTGEKVFLECVQDMDHENMFWYRQDPGLGLRLIYFSYDVKMKEKGDIPEGYSVSREKKERFSLILESASTNQTSMYLCASAFNEKLFFGSGTQLSVL.

The CDR3 bases are TGTGCCAGCTCACCAAGGGTGCGGTCAGATACGCAGTATTTT. It specifies CASSPRVRSDTQYF. The chain joins TRBV18 to TRBJ2-3, with unresolved D. The CDR3 spans 14 residues. The germline V gene has CDR1 KGHSH and CDR2 LQKENI. The ends were cut back, 2 bases at V and 4 bases at J, with 10 bases in the middle.

The chain has TRBV29-1 and TRBJ1-4; 9 bases fit TRBD1. The germline CDR1 and CDR2 sequences are SQVTM and ANQGSEA. V was pared by 6 bases and J by 8 bases, with 7 bases of the junction left unmatched. This CDR3 is built from 13 residues. The chain's CDR3 is CSVRTGVWEKLFF. The CDR3 bases are TGCAGCGTGAGGACAGGGGTGTGGGAAAAACTGTTTTTT.

Remarks on this clone: This CDR3 is also generated by other DNA sequences in the sample. The chain has TRBV18 and TRBJ1-2, with D uncertain. The V gene lost 3 bases and the J gene lost 6 bases, with 11 bases spanning the gap. Per germline, CDR1 KGHSH and CDR2 LQKENI. The CDR3 length is 13 residues. The CDR3 bases are TGTGCCAGCTCACCCGGTGCCGGGGATGGCTACACCTTC. Its protein product is CASSPGAGDGYTF.

The V gene is TRBV28, the J gene TRBJ2-7; 7 bases align to TRBD2. CDR3 size: 15 residues. Germline CDR1 is MDHEN and CDR2 is SYDVKM. J was trimmed by 4 bases and V by 3 bases; bases with no gene match: 9. Here the CDR3 DNA reads TGTGCCAGCAGTTTCCACCGCGGGGGATTGTACGAGCAGTACGTC. Amino acid sequence: CASSFHRGGLYEQYV.

The chain is built from TRBV28 and TRBJ1-3; a weak D match, TRBD1 (6 bases). Trimming left V 3 bases short and J 0 bases short, with 12 bases between. CDR3 length: 16 residues. Germline assignment: CDR1 MDHEN and CDR2 SYDVKM. The chain's CDR3 is CASSFLQGISGNTIYF. The CDR3 region has the DNA TGTGCCAGCAGTTTTCTACAGGGCATCTCTGGAAACACCATATATTTT. Filled out from reference TRBV28 and TRBJ1-3, the complete variable domain reads DVKVTQSSRYLVKRTGEKVFLECVQDMDHENMFWYRQDPGLGLRLIYFSYDVKMKEKGDIPEGYSVSREKKERFSLILESASTNQTSMYLCASSFLQGISGNTIYFGEGSWLTVV.

The chain is built from TRBV20-1 and TRBJ1-4, with D perhaps TRBD1 (5 bases). Germline CDR1 reads DFQATT; CDR2 reads SNEGSKA (reference sequence). Trimming pared 6 bases from V and 11 bases from J, leaving 13 bases between. The CDR3 is made up of 11 amino acids. CDR3 nucleotide sequence: TGCAGTGCGCAGGGCCGGGGGAAACTGTTTTTT. Translating gives CSAQGRGKLFF.

The rearrangement joins TRBV14 to TRBJ2-1, with 8 bases fitting TRBD2. Germline CDR1 SGHDN, CDR2 FVKESK. J gave up 2 bases and V 5 bases, and 11 bases lay outside the gene matches. The CDR3 extends over 17 amino acids. The CDR3, as DNA: TGTGCCAGCAGCTCGTTTGGAAGCGGGGGCCCCTACAATGAGCAGTTCTTC. Amino acids: CASSSFGSGGPYNEQFF. The full variable domain, its missing parts supplied by reference TRBV14 and TRBJ2-1, is EAGVTQFPSHSVIEKGQTVTLRCDPISGHDNLYWYRRVMGKEIKFLLHFVKESKQDESGMPNNRFLAERTGGTYSTLKVQPAELEDSGVYFCASSSFGSGGPYNEQFFGPGTRLTVL.

This rearrangement joins TRBV11-2 to TRBJ2-1; TRBD2 aligns across 10 bases. This CDR3 has 16 amino acids. J lost 7 bases, V lost 5 bases, and 11 bases had no gene match. Per the germline V gene, CDR1 is SGHAT and CDR2 is FQNNGV. For the CDR3, the DNA is TGTGCCAGCAGCAGCCCTTATAGCGGGGGGTCAAATGAGCAGTTCTTC. As protein: CASSSPYSGGSNEQFF.

The V gene is TRBV11-1, the J gene TRBJ2-7, with TRBD1 identical over 7 bases. The CDR3 is 13 amino acids. Germline V gene sequence: CDR1 SGHAT, CDR2 FQDESV (reference sequence). The V gene end was trimmed by 4 bases and the J gene end by 6 bases; junction bases not matched to a gene: 6. CDR3 sequence reads: CASSSTPGGEQYF. The CDR3 DNA reads TGTGCCAGCAGCTCCACCCCAGGGGGCGAGCAGTACTTC.